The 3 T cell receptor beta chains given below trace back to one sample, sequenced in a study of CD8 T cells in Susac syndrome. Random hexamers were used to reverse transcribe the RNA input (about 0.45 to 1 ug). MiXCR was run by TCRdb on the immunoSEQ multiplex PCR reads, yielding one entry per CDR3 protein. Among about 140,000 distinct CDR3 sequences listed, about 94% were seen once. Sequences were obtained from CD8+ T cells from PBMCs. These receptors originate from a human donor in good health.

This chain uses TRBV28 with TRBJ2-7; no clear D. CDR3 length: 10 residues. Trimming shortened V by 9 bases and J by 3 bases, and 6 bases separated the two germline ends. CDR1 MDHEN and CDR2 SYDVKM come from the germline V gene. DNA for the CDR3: TGTGCCAGTGGGTACTACGAGCAGTACTTC. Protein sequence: CASGYYEQYF.

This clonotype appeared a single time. CDR3 protein: CASLNGQGGDQPQHF. For the CDR3, the DNA is TGTGCCAGCCTAAACGGACAGGGCGGCGATCAGCCCCAGCATTTT. The chain has TRBV2 and TRBJ1-5, with 8 bases matching TRBD1. Germline V gives CDR1 SNHLY, CDR2 FYNNEI. V was clipped by 8 bases and J by 5 bases; unmatched bases: 11. This CDR3 has 15 residues.

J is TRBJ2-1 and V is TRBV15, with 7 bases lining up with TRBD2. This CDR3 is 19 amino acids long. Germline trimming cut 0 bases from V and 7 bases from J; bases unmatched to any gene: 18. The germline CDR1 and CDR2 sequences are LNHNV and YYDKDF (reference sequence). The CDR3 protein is CATSRDTGLVLASYNEQFF. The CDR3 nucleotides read TGTGCCACCAGCAGAGATACAGGATTGGTACTAGCGTCTTATAATGAGCAGTTCTTC.